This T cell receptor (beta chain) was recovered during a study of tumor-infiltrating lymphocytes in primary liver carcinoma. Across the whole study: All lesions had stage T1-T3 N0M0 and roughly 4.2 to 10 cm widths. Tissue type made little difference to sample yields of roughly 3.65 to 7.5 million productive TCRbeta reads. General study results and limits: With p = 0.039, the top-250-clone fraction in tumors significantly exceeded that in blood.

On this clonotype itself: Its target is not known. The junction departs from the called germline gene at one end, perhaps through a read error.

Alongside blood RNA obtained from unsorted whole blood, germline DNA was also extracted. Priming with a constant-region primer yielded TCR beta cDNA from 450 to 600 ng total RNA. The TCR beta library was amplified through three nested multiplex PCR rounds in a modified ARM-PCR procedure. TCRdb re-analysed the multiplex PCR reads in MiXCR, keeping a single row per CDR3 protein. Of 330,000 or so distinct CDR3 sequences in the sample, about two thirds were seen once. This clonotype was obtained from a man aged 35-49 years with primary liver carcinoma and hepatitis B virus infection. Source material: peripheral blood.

The CDR3 region is CASSEGPSGAF. In DNA, the CDR3 is TGCGCCAGCAGTGAGGGGCCTAGCGGGGCGTTC. This chain uses TRBV10-2 with TRBJ2-1, with 9 bases fitting TRBD2. The CDR3 contains 11 residues. Germline V gene sequence: CDR1 WSHSY, CDR2 SAAADI.